Presented here are 20 T cell receptor beta chains from one specimen sequenced in a study of blood T cell repertoires in COVID-19. Assay: immunoSEQ multiplex PCR; the TCRdb copy retains only in-frame clones and omits some. This sample has 150,000 to 180,000 clones; 75% to 90% occur once, and the top ten carry around 16%. The sequencing input was peripheral blood. These receptors were collected from a woman in her forties with acute or convalescent COVID-19.

This sequence joins TRBV19 and TRBJ2-2, with D possibly being TRBD2 (6 bases). Germline-derived CDR1 and CDR2 are LNHDA and SQIVND (reference sequence). The length of the CDR3 is 15 residues. Between the trimmed V and J ends, which lost 6 bases and 7 bases, there was a span of 18 bases. This CDR3 is CASREGSYLVGELFF. The CDR3 DNA follows: TGTGCCAGTAGGGAGGGCTCCTATTTGGTCGGGGAGCTGTTTTTT.

The J gene is TRBJ1-4, the V gene TRBV5-4; no firm D call. CDR1 and CDR2 (germline): SGHNT, YYREEE (reference sequence). With 5 bases removed from V and 11 bases from J, the gap between germline ends came to 10 bases. The CDR3 is 11 residues long. In DNA, the CDR3 is TGTGCCAGCAGTTCCAGCAGGAAACTGTTTTTT. Translating it yields CASSSSRKLFF.

The CDR3 nucleotides are TGTGCAAGTCCCACGCTTAGTTGCCCTTATGAGCAGTTCTTC. Translation: CASPTLSCPYEQFF. V is TRBV12-2 and J is TRBJ2-1; TRBD2 is the table's D call and was not checked against the DNA. TRBV12-2 is termed a pseudogene. This CDR3 spans 14 amino acids.

The rearrangement joins TRBV11-2 to TRBJ1-2; 9 bases align to TRBD1. The length of the CDR3 is 14 residues. J gave up 12 bases and V 1 base, and 9 bases lay outside the gene matches. Germline V gene sequence: CDR1 SGHAT, CDR2 FQNNGV. CDR3 protein: CASSLVGTGHFDTF. CDR3 in DNA: TGTGCCAGCAGCTTAGTCGGGACAGGGCATTTCGACACCTTC.

The V call is TRBV20-1, the J call TRBJ1-1, with no clear D. The germline V gene encodes CDR1 DFQATT and CDR2 SNEGSKA (reference sequence). The CDR3 contains 15 residues. V lost 3 bases, J lost 0 bases, and 14 bases lay in between. The CDR3 DNA follows: TGCAGTGCTAGTTCTGGAGGGTCGATGAACACTGAAGCTTTCTTT. Residues: CSASSGGSMNTEAFF.

V and J are TRBV3-1 (or the pseudogene TRBV3-2) and TRBJ2-5; 11 positions match TRBD2. The V gene's germline CDR1 is LGHDT and CDR2 YNNKEL (reference sequence). This CDR3 is 17 amino acids long. The junction had 11 bases not matched to a gene; V was cut back by 3 bases and J by 5 bases. DNA for the CDR3: TGTGCCAGCAGCCACTCTCTTAGCGGGAGGGCCGGGGAGACCCAGTACTTC. Encoded protein: CASSHSLSGRAGETQYF.

V and J are TRBV4-2 and TRBJ2-3, with D uncertain. This CDR3 spans 15 amino acids. Trimming left V 0 bases short and J 6 bases short, with 13 bases between. Germline V gene data show CDR1 as LGHNA and CDR2 as YNFKEQ. CDR3 loop: CASSQDMIVSDTQYF. CDR3 DNA sequence: TGTGCCAGCAGCCAAGACATGATAGTATCCGATACGCAGTATTTT.

The chain links TRBV29-1 to TRBJ2-2, with 9 bases that match TRBD1. Germline-derived CDR1 and CDR2 are SQVTM and ANQGSEA. V was clipped by 2 bases and J by 7 bases; unmatched bases: 8. The CDR3 contains 15 residues. The CDR3 coding sequence is TGCAGCGTTGAATTGGGACAGGGTTTTGTCGGGGAGCTGTTTTTT. This translates into CSVELGQGFVGELFF.

The chain is built from TRBV28 and TRBJ2-3, with 7 bases matching TRBD2. From germline, CDR1 is MDHEN and CDR2 SYDVKM. V lost 4 bases to trimming and J lost 4 bases; unmatched junction nucleotides: 20. This CDR3 has 19 amino acids. The CDR3 sequence is CASSSMYIKTSGGADTQYF. The CDR3 region has the DNA TGTGCCAGCAGTTCGATGTATATTAAGACTAGTGGGGGGGCAGATACGCAGTATTTT.

V and J are TRBV29-1 and TRBJ2-1; 10 nucleotides agree with TRBD2. Per germline, CDR1 SQVTM and CDR2 ANQGSEA. The junction had 18 bases not matched to a gene; V was cut back by 3 bases and J by 10 bases. The CDR3 runs to 17 residues. As DNA, the CDR3 is TGCAGCGTTGATTTTTGGGCTCTAGCGGGAGATGCATTGGAGCAGTTCTTC. Its protein is CSVDFWALAGDALEQFF.

The chain employs TRBV30 and TRBJ2-2, with 9 bases lining up with TRBD1. Per germline, CDR1 GTSNPN and CDR2 SVGIG (reference sequence). The trim removed 3 bases at V and 4 bases at J, leaving 3 bases unmatched. CDR3 length: 14 residues. The CDR3 bases are TGTGCCTGGAGGACACAGGGGGCCACCGGGGAGCTGTTTTTT. This gives the protein CAWRTQGATGELFF.

The chain has TRBV13 and TRBJ2-3, with 9 bases fitting TRBD2. Per the germline V gene, CDR1 is PRHDT and CDR2 is FYEKMQ (reference sequence). V lost 5 bases and J lost 5; bases outside the gene matches: 17. The CDR3 length is 18 residues. The CDR3 here is CASSTSQIAGVGVDTQYF. Written as DNA, the CDR3 is TGTGCCAGCAGCACCTCCCAAATAGCGGGAGTAGGTGTAGATACGCAGTATTTT.

This chain uses TRBV23-1 with TRBJ1-2; possibly TRBD1 for D (6 bases). TRBV23-1 is assigned to the ORF class and has an uncertain function. The CDR3 contains 15 residues. V dropped 4 bases and J dropped 5 bases, with 17 bases sitting between them. The CDR3 loop is CASSPVGGLTYGYTF. CDR3 coding DNA: TGCGCCAGCAGTCCCGTCGGGGGGCTTACGTATGGCTACACCTTC.

The gene calls are TRBV30 and TRBJ2-7; TRBD2 aligns across 7 bases. The length of the CDR3 is 13 residues. The trim removed 4 bases at V and 2 bases at J, leaving 5 bases unmatched. The germline V gene encodes CDR1 GTSNPN and CDR2 SVGIG (reference sequence). The CDR3 region is CAWNRDYAYEQYF. CDR3 bases: TGTGCCTGGAATCGGGACTATGCCTACGAGCAGTACTTC.

The genes are TRBV3-1 (or the pseudogene TRBV3-2) and TRBJ2-1; 9 nucleotides agree with TRBD2. This CDR3 spans 15 amino acids. Germline loops: CDR1 LGHDT, CDR2 YNNKEL (reference sequence). V lost 1 base and J lost 4; bases outside the gene matches: 2. Here the CDR3 reads CASSQALAGYNEQFF. As DNA, the CDR3 is TGTGCCAGCAGCCAAGCCCTAGCGGGGTACAATGAGCAGTTCTTC.

The sample holds one count of this clone. The J gene is TRBJ1-4, the V gene TRBV4-1; TRBD1 is a possible D gene (5 bases). The CDR3 spans 15 residues. The V end was cut by 5 bases, the J end by 6 bases, with 16 bases between. Germline V gives CDR1 MGHRA, CDR2 YSYEKL. The CDR3 DNA is TGCGCCAGCAGCACCTCCGGGGGTACATATGAAAAACTGTTTTTT. Protein sequence: CASSTSGGTYEKLFF.

The chain recombines TRBV27 with TRBJ1-2, with 8 bases matching TRBD1. Germline V gene lookup returns CDR1 MNHEY and CDR2 SMNVEV (reference sequence). Losses at the gene ends were 5 bases for V and 4 bases for J; bases not matched to a gene: 3. The CDR3 length is 13 residues. The CDR3 nucleotides read TGTGCCAGCAGTATTGACAGGGGCTATGGCTACACCTTC. It specifies CASSIDRGYGYTF.

This clone appeared a few times. This chain joins TRBV28 and TRBJ1-1, with 7 positions matching TRBD1. From germline, CDR1 is MDHEN and CDR2 SYDVKM. Unmatched junction bases numbered 10, after V lost 8 bases and J lost 1 base. The CDR3 runs to 15 residues. DNA for the CDR3: TGTGCCAGCCTAGACAGGGATCGGACGAACACTGAAGCTTTCTTT. Residues: CASLDRDRTNTEAFF.

J is TRBJ2-3 and V is TRBV30; unclear D gene. Trimming took 5 bases from V and 2 from J, leaving 11 bases between them. CDR1 is GTSNPN and CDR2 is SVGIG in the germline V gene (reference sequence). The length of the CDR3 is 13 residues. The CDR3 here is CAWQARPTDTQYF. As DNA, the CDR3 is TGTGCCTGGCAAGCCAGGCCCACAGATACGCAGTATTTT.

The CDR3 loop reads CASSVDRGALAFF. The DNA of the CDR3 is TGTGCCAGCAGCGTAGATAGAGGAGCTCTGGCTTTCTTT. V gene TRBV9 combines with J gene TRBJ1-1; D remains ambiguous. Germline CDR1 is SGDLS and CDR2 is YYNGEE. Trimming removed 0 bases from V and 11 bases from J, with 14 bases in between. CDR3 length: 13 residues.